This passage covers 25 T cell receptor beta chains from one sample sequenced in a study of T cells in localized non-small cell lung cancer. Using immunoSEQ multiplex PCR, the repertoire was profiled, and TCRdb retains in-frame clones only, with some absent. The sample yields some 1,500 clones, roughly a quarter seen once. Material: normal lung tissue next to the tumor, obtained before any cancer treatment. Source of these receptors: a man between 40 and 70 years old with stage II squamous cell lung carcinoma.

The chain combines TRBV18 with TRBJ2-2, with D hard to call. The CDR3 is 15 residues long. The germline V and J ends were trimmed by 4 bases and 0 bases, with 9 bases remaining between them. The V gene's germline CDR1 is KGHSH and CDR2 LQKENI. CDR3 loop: CASSLSGTNTGELFF. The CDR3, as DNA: TGTGCCAGCTCACTTAGTGGGACGAACACCGGGGAGCTGTTTTTT.

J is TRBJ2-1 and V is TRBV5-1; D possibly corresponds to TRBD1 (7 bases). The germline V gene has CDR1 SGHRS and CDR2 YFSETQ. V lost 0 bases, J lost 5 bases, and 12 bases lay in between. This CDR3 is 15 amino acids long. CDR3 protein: CASSLGPGGNNEQFF. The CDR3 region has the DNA TGCGCCAGCAGCTTGGGACCAGGGGGGAACAATGAGCAGTTCTTC.

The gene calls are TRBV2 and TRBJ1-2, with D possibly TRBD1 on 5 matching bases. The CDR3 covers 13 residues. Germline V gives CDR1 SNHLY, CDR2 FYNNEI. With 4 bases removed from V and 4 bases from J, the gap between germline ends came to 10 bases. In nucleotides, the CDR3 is TGTGCCAGCAGTGTGGGGCAGTCCTATGGCTACACCTTC. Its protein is CASSVGQSYGYTF.

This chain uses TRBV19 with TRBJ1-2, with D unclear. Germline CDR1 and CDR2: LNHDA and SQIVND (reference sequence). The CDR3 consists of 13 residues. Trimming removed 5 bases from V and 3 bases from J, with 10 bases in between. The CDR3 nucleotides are TGTGCCAGTAGTCGGACGGATTACTATGGCTACACCTTC. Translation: CASSRTDYYGYTF.

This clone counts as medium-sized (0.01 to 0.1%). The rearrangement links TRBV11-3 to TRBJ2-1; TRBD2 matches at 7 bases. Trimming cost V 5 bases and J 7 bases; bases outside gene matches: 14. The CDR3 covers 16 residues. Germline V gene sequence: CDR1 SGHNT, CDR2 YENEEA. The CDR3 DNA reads TGTGCCAGCAGCCTACCTAGGGTAGGGAGGGTGAATGAGCAGTTCTTC. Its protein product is CASSLPRVGRVNEQFF.

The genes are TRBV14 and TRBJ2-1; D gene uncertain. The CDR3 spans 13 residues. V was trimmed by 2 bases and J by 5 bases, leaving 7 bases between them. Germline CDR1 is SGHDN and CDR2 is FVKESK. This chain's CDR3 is CASSQQRNNEQFF. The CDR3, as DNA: TGTGCCAGCAGCCAACAAAGGAACAATGAGCAGTTCTTC. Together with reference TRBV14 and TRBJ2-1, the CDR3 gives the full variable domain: EAGVTQFPSHSVIEKGQTVTLRCDPISGHDNLYWYRRVMGKEIKFLLHFVKESKQDESGMPNNRFLAERTGGTYSTLKVQPAELEDSGVYFCASSQQRNNEQFFGPGTRLTVL.

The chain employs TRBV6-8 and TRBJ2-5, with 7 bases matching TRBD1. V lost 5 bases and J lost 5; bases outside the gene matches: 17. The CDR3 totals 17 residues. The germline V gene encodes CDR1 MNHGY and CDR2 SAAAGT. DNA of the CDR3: TGTGCCAGCAGTCTATCCCCCCAATCGACAGGGCCGGAGACCCAGTACTTC. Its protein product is CASSLSPQSTGPETQYF.

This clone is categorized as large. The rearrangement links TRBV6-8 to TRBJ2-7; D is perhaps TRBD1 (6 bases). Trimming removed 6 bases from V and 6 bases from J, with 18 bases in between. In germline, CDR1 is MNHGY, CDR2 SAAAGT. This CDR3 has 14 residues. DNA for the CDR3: TGTGCCAGCAGAACCCAACAGGGTTCGGGCGAGCAGTACTTC. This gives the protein CASRTQQGSGEQYF.

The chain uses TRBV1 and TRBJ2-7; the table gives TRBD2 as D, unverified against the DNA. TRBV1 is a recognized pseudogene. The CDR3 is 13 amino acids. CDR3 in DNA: TGCGCCAGCAGCCGGGACGGGAGATACGAGCAGTACTTC. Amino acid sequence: CASSRDGRYEQYF.

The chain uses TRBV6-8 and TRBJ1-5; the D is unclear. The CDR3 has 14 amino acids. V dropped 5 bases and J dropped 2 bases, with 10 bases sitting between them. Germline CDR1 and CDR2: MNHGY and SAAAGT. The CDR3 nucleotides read TGTGCCAGCAGTCCCGGGGAGCGCAATCAGCCCCAGCATTTT. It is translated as CASSPGERNQPQHF.

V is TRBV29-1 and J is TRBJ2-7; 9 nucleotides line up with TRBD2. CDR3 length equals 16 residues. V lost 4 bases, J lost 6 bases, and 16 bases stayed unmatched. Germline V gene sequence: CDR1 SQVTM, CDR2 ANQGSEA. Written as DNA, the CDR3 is TGCAGCGTTGCTAGGTTCTCTCTAGCGGGGAGGCCCGAGCAGTACTTC. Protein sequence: CSVARFSLAGRPEQYF.

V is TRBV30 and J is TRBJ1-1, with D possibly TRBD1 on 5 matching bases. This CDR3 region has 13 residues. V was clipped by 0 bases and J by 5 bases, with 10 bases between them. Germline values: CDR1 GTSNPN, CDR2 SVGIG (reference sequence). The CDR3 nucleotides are TGTGCCTGGAGTGTGTCCAGGGCTACTGAAGCTTTCTTT. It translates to CAWSVSRATEAFF.

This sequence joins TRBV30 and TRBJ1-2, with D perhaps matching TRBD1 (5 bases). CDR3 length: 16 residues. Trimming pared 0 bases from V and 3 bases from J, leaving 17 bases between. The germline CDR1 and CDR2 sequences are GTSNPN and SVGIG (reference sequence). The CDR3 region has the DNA TGTGCCTGGAGTGTCGGAAGGGAAAGGGGCTACTATGGCTACACCTTC. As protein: CAWSVGRERGYYGYTF.

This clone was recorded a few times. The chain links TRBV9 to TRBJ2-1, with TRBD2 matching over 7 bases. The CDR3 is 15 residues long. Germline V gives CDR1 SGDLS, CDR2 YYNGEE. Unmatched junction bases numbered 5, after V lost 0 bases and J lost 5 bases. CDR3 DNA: TGTGCCAGCAGCGTAGACGGGAGGCCCAACAATGAGCAGTTCTTC. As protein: CASSVDGRPNNEQFF.

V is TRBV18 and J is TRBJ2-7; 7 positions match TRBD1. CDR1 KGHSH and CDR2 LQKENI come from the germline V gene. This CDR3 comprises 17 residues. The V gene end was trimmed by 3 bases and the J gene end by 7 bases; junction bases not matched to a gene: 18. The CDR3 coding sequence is TGTGCCAGCTCACCCGCCGTCGGGACAGCCGTAGGGTATGAGCAGTACTTC. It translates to CASSPAVGTAVGYEQYF.

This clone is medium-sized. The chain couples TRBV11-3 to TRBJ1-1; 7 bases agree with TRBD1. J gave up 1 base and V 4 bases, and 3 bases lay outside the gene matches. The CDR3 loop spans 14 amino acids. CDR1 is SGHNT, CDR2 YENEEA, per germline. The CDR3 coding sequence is TGTGCCAGCAGCTGGGGGACAGCGAACACTGAAGCTTTCTTT. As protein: CASSWGTANTEAFF.

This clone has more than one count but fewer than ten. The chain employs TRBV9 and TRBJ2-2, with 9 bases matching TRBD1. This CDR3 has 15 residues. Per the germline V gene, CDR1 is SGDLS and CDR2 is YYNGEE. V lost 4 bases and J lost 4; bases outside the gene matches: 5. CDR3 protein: CASSPRTGVTGELFF. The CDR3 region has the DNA TGTGCCAGCAGCCCGAGGACAGGGGTCACCGGGGAGCTGTTTTTT.

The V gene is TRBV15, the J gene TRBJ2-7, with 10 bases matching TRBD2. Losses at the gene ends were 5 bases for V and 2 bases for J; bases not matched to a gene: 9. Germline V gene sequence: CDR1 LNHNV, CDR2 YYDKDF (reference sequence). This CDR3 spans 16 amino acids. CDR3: CATSAPRTSGTYEQYF. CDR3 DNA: TGTGCCACCAGCGCACCCCGGACTAGCGGAACCTACGAGCAGTACTTC. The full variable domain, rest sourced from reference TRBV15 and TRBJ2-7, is DAMVIQNPRYQVTQFGKPVTLSCSQTLNHNVMYWYQQKSSQAPKLLFHYYDKDFNNEADTPDNFQSRRPNTSFCFLDIRSPGLGDTAMYLCATSAPRTSGTYEQYFGPGTRLTVT.

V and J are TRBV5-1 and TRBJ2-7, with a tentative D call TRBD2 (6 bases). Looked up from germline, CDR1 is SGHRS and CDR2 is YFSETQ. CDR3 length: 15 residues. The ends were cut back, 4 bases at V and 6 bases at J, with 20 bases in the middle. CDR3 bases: TGCGCCAGCAGCCCCTCGACGGGACTCGAGCGCGAGCAGTACTTC. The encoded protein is CASSPSTGLEREQYF.

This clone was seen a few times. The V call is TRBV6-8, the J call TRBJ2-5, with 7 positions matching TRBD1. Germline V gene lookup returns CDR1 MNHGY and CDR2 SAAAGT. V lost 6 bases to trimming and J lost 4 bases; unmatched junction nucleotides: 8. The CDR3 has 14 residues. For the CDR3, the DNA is TGTGCCAGCAGCCCGTCCGGGACAGTAGAGACCCAGTACTTC. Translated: CASSPSGTVETQYF.

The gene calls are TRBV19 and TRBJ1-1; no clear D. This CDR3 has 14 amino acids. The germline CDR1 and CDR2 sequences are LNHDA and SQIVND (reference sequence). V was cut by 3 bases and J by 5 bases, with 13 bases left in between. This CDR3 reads CASSIILGRTEAFF. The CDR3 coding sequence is TGTGCCAGTAGTATCATCCTCGGGAGGACTGAAGCTTTCTTT.

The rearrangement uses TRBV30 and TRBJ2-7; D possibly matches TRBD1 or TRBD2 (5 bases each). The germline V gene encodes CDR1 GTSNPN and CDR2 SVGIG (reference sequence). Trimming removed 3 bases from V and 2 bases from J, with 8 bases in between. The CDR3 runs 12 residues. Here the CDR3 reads CAWRVGPYEQYF. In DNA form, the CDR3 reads TGTGCCTGGAGGGTGGGACCCTACGAGCAGTACTTC.

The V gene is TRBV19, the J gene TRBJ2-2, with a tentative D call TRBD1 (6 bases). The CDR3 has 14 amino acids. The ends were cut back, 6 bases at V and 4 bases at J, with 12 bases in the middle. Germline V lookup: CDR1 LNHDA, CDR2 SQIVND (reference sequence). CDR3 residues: CASRLRGFTGELFF. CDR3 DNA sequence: TGTGCCAGTAGATTGAGGGGGTTCACCGGGGAGCTGTTTTTT.

The CDR3 sequence is CASSQSTHGTGGHEQFF. DNA of the CDR3: TGCGCCAGCAGTCAATCCACCCACGGGACAGGGGGTCATGAGCAGTTCTTC. The V gene is TRBV23-1, the J gene TRBJ2-1; 11 bases match TRBD1. TRBV23-1 has ORF status, its function being uncertain. The CDR3 extends over 17 amino acids. The J segment lost 8 bases and the V segment lost 0 bases, leaving 9 bases of the junction unmatched.

Written as DNA, the CDR3 is TGTGCCAGTAGTATTTCAAGGGGCGCCGGGGAGCTGTTTTTT. This codes for CASSISRGAGELFF. The chain links TRBV19 to TRBJ2-2; D is perhaps TRBD1 (5 bases). In germline, CDR1 is LNHDA, CDR2 SQIVND (reference sequence). V dropped 3 bases and J dropped 6 bases, with 11 bases sitting between them. The CDR3 runs 14 residues.